The clone carrying this T cell receptor (beta chain) was seen a single time. The data belong to a study of blood T cell repertoires in COVID-19. Profiled with immunoSEQ multiplex PCR; TCRdb holds only in-frame clones, not every one. The sample yields around 140,000 clones, approximately 80% seen once. Trimming stripped 3 bases from V and 1 base from J, with 12 bases between. The CDR3 is 15 amino acids. Germline values: CDR1 MDHEN, CDR2 SYDVKM. The chain couples TRBV28 to TRBJ1-1, with D hard to call. The clonotype originates from a human donor in a cohort sampled during active COVID-19. Source material: peripheral blood. CDR3 DNA: TGTGCCAGCAGTTTGGGAGCAGGAAAGAACACTGAAGCTTTCTTT. This gives the protein CASSLGAGKNTEAFF.